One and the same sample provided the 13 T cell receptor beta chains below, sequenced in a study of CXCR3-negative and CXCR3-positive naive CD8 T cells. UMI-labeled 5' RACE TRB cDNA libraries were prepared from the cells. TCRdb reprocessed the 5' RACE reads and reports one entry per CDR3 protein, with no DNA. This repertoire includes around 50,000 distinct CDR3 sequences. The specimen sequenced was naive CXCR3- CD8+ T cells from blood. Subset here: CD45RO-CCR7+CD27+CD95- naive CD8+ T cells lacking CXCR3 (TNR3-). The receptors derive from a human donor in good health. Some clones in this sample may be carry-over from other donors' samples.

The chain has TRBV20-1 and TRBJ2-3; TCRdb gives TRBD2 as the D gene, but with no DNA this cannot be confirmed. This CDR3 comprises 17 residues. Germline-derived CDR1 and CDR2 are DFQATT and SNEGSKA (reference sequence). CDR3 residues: CSAPETYSGESTDTQYF.

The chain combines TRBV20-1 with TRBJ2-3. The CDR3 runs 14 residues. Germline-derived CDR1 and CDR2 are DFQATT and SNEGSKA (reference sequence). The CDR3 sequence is CSANYPDRTDTQYF.

The CDR3 protein is CASSQEMGSGANVLTF. The rearrangement links TRBV4-3 to TRBJ2-6. The CDR3 length is 16 residues. CDR1 and CDR2 (germline): LGHNA, YSLEER.

Here the CDR3 reads CASSQVPGPYEQYF. The chain joins TRBV14 to TRBJ2-7; TCRdb's assignment of TRBD1 cannot be checked, as there is no DNA. The CDR3 is 14 residues long. CDR1 is SGHDN, CDR2 FVKESK, per germline.

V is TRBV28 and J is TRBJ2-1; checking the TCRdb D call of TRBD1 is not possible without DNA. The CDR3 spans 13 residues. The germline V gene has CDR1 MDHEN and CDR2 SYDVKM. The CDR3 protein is CASSPGQDNEQFF.

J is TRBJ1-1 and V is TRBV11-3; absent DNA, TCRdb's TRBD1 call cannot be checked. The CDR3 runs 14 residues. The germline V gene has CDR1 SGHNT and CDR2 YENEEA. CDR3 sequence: CASSLEGGNTEAFF.

The CDR3 sequence is CASSLKYYHEAFF. V is TRBV27 and J is TRBJ1-1. The germline V gene has CDR1 MNHEY and CDR2 SMNVEV (reference sequence). The CDR3 sequence is 13 residues long.

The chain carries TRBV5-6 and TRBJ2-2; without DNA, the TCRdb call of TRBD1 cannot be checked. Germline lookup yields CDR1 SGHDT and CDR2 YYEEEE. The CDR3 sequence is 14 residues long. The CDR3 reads CASTPGSNGGELFF.

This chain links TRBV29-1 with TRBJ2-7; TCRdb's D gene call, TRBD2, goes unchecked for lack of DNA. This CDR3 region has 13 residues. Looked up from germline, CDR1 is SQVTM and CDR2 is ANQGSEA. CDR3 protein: CSVRGQRAYEQYF.

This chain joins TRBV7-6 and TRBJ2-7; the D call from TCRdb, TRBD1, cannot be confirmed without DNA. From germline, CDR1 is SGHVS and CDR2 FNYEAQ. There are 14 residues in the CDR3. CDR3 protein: CASSSGTGGYEQYF.

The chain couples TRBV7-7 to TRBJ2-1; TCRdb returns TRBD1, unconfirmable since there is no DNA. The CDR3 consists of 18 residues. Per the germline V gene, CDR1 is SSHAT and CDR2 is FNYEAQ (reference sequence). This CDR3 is CASSSAWFGTGEDNEQFF.

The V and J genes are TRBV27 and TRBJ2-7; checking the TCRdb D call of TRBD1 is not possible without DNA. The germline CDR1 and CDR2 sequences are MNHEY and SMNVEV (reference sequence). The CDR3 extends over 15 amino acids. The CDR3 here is CASSLSLAWGNEQFF.

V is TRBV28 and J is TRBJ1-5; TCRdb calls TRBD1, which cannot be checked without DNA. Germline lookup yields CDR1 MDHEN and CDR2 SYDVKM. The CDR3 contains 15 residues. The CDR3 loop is CASSASDSKYQPQHF.